This T cell receptor (beta chain) was identified during a study of glioma-infiltrating T cells. This clonotype was detected many times. Its antigen remains unidentified. Study-wide results and caveats: Tissue and blood shared very few CDR3 sequences. Non-neoplastic patients had below-expected tissue-blood divergence, while all gliomas exceeded expectation.

Germline V gives CDR1 SEHNR, CDR2 FQNEAQ (reference sequence). Trimming removed 5 bases from V and 2 bases from J, with 12 bases in between. The CDR3 runs to 14 residues. Amplification of TCR alpha and beta CDR3 regions from RNA used iRepertoire nested multiplex PCR. One-step reverse transcription and amplification started from approximately 100-400 ng of tissue mRNA or PBMC total RNA. One entry per CDR3 protein results from TCRdb running MiXCR on the multiplex PCR reads. The table shows around 130,000 distinct CDR3 sequences, with around a quarter occurring only once. The TCR sequence derives from a human donor with low-grade glioma or glioblastoma, undergoing nonglioma brain surgery, or in good health (not recorded which). Sequenced sample: glioma tissue, nonneoplastic brain tissue, or PBMCs (not recorded which). The V gene is TRBV7-9, the J gene TRBJ2-5; TRBD1 is a possible D gene (6 bases). The CDR3 here is CASSLRGPQETQYF. The CDR3 nucleotides read TGTGCCAGCAGCCTCAGGGGCCCGCAAGAGACCCAGTACTTC.